Sequencing of this T cell receptor beta chain was carried out in a study of T cell repertoires in cytomegalovirus infection. About the research overall: Signatures in public TCR beta sequences pointed to both CMV infection and matching HLA type. Broader study findings: Across the ex vivo response, the dominant clonotypes were HLA-C-restricted CMV-specific TCR beta clonotypes.

To note about this clonotype: Its target is not known.

TCRdb recomputed calls from the reads with MiXCR, one row per CDR3 protein. The sample contains around 530,000 distinct CDR3 sequences, more than 25% of which appear only once. This CDR3 is 16 amino acids long. CDR1 and CDR2 from the germline V gene are LNHDA and SQIVND (reference sequence). Between the trimmed V and J ends, which lost 1 base and 3 bases, there was a span of 16 bases. V usage is TRBV19 and J usage is TRBJ2-7; D perhaps matches TRBD2 (7 bases). The sample consisted of PBMCs. The sequence derives from a human donor in good health (CMV status not recorded). Some clones in this sample may be carry-over from other donors' samples. CDR3 in DNA: TGTGCCAGTAGTATAGGGGCGGGGGCGGCCCTCTACGAGCAGTACTTC. It yields the protein CASSIGAGAALYEQYF.